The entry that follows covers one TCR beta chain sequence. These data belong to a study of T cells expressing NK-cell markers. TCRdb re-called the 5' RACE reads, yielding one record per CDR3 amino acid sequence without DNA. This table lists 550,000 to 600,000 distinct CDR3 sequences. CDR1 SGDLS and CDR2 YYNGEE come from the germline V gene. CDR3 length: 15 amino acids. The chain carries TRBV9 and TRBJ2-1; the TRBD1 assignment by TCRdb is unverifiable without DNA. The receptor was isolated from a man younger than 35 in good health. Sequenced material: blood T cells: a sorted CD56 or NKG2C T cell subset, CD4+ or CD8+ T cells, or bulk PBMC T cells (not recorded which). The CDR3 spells CASSVWEQGADEQFF. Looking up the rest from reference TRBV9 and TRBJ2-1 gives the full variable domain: DSGVTQTPKHLITATGQRVTLRCSPRSGDLSVYWYQQSLDQGLQFLIQYYNGEERAKGNILERFSAQQFPDLHSELNLSSLELGDSALYFCASSVWEQGADEQFFGPGTRLTVL.